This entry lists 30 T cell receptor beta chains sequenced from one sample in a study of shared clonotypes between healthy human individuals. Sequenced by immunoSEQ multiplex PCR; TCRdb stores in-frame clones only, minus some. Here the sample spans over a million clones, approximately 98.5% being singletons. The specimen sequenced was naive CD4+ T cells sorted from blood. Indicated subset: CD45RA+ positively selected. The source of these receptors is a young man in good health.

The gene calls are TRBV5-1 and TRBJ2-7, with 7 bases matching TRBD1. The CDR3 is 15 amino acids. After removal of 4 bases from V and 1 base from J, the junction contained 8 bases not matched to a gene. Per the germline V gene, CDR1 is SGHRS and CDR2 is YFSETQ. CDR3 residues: CASSRGQVGSYEQYF. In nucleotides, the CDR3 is TGCGCCAGCAGCAGAGGACAGGTGGGGTCCTACGAGCAGTACTTC.

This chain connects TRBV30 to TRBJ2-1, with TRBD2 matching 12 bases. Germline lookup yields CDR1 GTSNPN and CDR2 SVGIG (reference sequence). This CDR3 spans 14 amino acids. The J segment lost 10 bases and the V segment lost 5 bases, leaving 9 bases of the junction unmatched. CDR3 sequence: CAWHTSGRLVEQFF. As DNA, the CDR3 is TGTGCCTGGCACACTAGCGGGAGGCTAGTCGAGCAGTTCTTC.

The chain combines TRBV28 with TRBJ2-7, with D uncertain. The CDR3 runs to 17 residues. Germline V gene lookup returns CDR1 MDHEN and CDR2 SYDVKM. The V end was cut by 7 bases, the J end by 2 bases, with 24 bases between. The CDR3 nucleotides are TGTGCCAGCACCACCATCAGGAGATCGGTTAAAGCCTACGAGCAGTACTTC. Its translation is CASTTIRRSVKAYEQYF.

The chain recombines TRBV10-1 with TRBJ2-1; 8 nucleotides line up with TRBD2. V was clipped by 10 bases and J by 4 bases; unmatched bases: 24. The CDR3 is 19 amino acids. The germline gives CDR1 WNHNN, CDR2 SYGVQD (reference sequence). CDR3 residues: CATSPTSGLSQRSYNEQFF. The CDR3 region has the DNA TGCGCCACCTCCCCTACTAGCGGTTTAAGCCAGAGATCTTACAATGAGCAGTTCTTC.

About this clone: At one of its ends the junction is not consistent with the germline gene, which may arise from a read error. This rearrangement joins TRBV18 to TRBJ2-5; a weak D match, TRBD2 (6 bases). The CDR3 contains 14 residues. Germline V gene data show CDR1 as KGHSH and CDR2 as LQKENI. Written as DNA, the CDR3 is TGTGCCAGCTCACCACCGGCTCTAGCGAGGGGATTGGACTTC. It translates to CASSPPALARGLDF.

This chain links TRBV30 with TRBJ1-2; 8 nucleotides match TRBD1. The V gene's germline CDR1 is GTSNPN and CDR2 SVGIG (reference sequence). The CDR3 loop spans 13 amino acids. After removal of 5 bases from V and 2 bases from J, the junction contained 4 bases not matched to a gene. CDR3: CAWGRQGNYGYTF. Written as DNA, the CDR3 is TGTGCCTGGGGACGACAGGGGAACTATGGCTACACCTTC.

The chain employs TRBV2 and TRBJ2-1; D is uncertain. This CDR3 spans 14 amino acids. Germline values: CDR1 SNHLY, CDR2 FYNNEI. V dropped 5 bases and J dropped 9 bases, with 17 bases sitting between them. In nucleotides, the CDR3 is TGTGCCAGCAGTAGGCAGGTTGGAGATACTGAGCAGTTCTTC. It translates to CASSRQVGDTEQFF.

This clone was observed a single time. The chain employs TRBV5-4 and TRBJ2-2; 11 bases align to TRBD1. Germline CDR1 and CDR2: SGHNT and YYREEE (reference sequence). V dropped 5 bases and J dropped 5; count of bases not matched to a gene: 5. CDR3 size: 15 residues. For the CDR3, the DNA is TGTGCCAGCAGACCGGGACAGGGGGTAACCGGGGAGCTGTTTTTT. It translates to CASRPGQGVTGELFF.

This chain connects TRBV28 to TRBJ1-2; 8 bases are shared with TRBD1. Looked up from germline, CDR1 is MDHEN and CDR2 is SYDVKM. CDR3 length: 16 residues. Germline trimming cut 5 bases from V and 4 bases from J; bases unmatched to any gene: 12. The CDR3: CASSAAGGGNTYGYTF. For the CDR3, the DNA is TGTGCCAGCAGTGCGGCAGGGGGCGGAAATACCTATGGCTACACCTTC.

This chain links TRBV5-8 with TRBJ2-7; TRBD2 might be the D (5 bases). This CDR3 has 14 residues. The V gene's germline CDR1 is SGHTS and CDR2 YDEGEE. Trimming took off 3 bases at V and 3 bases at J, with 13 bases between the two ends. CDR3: CASSWTAYSYEQYF. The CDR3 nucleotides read TGTGCCAGCAGCTGGACTGCCTACAGCTACGAGCAGTACTTC.

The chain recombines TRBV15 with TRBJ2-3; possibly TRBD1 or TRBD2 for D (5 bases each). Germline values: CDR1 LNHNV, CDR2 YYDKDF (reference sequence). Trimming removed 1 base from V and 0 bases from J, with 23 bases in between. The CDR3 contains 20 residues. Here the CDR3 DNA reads TGTGCCACCAGCAGAGGGCCCACAGTAGCGTCCAGGGCGAGCACAGATACGCAGTATTTT. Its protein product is CATSRGPTVASRASTDTQYF.

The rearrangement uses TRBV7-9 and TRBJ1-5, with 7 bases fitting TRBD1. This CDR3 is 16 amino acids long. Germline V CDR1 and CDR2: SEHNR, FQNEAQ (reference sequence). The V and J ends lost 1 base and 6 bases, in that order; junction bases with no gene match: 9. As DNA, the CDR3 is TGTGCCAGCAGCTTAGTTGGAGGGGGCGCGGGTCAGCCCCAGCATTTT. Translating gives CASSLVGGGAGQPQHF.

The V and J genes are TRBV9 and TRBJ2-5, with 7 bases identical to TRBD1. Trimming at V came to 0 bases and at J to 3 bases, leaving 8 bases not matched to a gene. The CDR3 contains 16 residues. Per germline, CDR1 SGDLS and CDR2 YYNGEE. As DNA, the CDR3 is TGTGCCAGCAGCGTAGGGGTCCGGGACAGTGAAGAGACCCAGTACTTC. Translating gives CASSVGVRDSEETQYF.

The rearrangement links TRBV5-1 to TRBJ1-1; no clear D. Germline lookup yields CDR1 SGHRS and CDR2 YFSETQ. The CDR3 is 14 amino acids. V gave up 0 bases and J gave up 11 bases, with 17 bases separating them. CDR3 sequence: CASSLVRGGDGAFF. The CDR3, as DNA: TGCGCCAGCAGCTTGGTACGAGGAGGTGATGGGGCTTTCTTT.

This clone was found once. The CDR3 DNA reads as TGTGCCAGCAGCTTGAATCCCCAGGGCAATGAGCAGTTCTTC. Translation: CASSLNPQGNEQFF. V usage is TRBV5-6 and J usage is TRBJ2-1, with D maybe TRBD1 (5 bases). The V end was cut by 1 base, the J end by 6 bases, with 11 bases between. This CDR3 is 14 amino acids long. Per germline, CDR1 SGHDT and CDR2 YYEEEE. Filled out from reference TRBV5-6 and TRBJ2-1, the complete variable domain reads DAGVTQSPTHLIKTRGQQVTLRCSPKSGHDTVSWYQQALGQGPQFIFQYYEEEERQRGNFPDRFSGHQFPNYSSELNVNALLLGDSALYLCASSLNPQGNEQFFGPGTRLTVL.

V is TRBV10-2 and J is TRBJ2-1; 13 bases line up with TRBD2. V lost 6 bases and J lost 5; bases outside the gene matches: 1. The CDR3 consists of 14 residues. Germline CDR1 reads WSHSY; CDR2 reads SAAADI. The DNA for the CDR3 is TGCGCCAGCAGAGGACTAGCGGGGGACAATGAGCAGTTCTTC. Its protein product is CASRGLAGDNEQFF.

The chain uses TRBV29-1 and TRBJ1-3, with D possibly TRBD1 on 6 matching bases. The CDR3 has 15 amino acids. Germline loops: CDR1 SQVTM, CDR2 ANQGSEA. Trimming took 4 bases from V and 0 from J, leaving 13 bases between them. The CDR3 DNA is TGCAGCGTTGGACGGGGACATGGCTCTGGAAACACCATATATTTT. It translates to CSVGRGHGSGNTIYF.

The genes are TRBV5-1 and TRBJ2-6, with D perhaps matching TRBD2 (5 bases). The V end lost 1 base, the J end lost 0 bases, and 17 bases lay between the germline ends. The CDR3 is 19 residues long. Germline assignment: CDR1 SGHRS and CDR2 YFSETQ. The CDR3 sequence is CASSLYGVRRSSGANVLTF. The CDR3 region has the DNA TGCGCCAGCAGCTTGTACGGGGTCAGGCGTAGCTCTGGGGCCAACGTCCTGACTTTC.

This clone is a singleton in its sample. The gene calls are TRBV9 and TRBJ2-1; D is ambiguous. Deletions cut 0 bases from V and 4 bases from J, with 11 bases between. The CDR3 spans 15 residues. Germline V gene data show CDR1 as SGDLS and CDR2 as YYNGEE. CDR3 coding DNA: TGTGCCAGCAGCGTAGGGGGTCGGATGTACAATGAGCAGTTCTTC. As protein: CASSVGGRMYNEQFF.

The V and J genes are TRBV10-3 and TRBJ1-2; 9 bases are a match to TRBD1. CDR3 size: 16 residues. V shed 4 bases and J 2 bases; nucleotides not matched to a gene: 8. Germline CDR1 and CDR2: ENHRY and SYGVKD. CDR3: CAISGTGDSGNYGYTF. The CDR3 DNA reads TGTGCCATCAGTGGGACAGGGGATTCGGGAAACTATGGCTACACCTTC.

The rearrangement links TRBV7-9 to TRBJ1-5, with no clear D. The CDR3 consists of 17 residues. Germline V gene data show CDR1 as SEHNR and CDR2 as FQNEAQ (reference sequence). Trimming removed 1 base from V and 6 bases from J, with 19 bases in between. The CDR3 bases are TGTGCCAGCAGCTTAGGGACTGATGACCGTTGGAGTCAGCCCCAGCATTTT. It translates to CASSLGTDDRWSQPQHF.

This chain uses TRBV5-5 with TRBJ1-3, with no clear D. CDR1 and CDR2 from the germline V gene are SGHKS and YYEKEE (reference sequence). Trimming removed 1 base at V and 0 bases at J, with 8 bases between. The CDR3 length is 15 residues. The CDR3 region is CASSLPGLSGNTIYF. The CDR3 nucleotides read TGTGCCAGCAGCTTGCCAGGTCTCTCTGGAAACACCATATATTTT.

This chain's CDR3 is CASSFLAGSTGELFF. The CDR3, as DNA: TGTGCCAGCAGCTTCCTAGCGGGGTCCACCGGGGAGCTGTTTTTT. This chain uses TRBV11-1 with TRBJ2-2, with 9 nucleotides matching TRBD2. V dropped 3 bases and J dropped 4; count of bases not matched to a gene: 3. The CDR3 is made up of 15 amino acids. Germline assignment: CDR1 SGHAT and CDR2 FQDESV (reference sequence).

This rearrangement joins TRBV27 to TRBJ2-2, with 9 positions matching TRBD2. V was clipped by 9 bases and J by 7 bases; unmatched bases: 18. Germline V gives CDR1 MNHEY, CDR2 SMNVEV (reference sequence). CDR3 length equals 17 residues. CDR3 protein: CARMGRRAGGGDGELFF. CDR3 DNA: TGTGCCAGGATGGGACGTCGAGCGGGAGGTGGGGACGGGGAGCTGTTTTTT.

For the CDR3, the DNA is TGTGCCAGCTCAAGGGACAGGACCTCCTACGAGCAGTACTTC. Protein: CASSRDRTSYEQYF. The chain employs TRBV18 and TRBJ2-7, with TRBD1 identical over 8 bases. Germline CDR1 and CDR2: KGHSH and LQKENI. The CDR3 extends over 14 amino acids. The V segment lost 5 bases and the J segment 0 bases; nucleotides outside the gene matches: 3. The full variable domain, completed using reference TRBV18 and TRBJ2-7, is NAGVMQNPRHLVRRRGQEARLRCSPMKGHSHVYWYRQLPEEGLKFMVYLQKENIIDESGMPKERFSAEFPKEGPSILRIQQVVRGDSAAYFCASSRDRTSYEQYFGPGTRLTVT.

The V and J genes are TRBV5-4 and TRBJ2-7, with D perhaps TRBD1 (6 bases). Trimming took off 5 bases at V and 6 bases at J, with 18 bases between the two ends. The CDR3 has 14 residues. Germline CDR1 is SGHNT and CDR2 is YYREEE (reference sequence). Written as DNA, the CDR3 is TGTGCCAGCAGGGTCTCACAGGGCTCTGGCGAGCAGTACTTC. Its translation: CASRVSQGSGEQYF.

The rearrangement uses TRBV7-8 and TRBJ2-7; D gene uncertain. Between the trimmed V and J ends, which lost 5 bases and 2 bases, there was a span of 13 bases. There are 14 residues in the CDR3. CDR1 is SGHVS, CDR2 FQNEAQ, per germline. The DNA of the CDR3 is TGTGCCAGCAGCCGCTCACACTCTCCCTACGAGCAGTACTTC. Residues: CASSRSHSPYEQYF. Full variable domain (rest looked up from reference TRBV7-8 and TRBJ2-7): GAGVSQSPRYKVAKRGQDVALRCDPISGHVSLFWYQQALGQGPEFLTYFQNEAQLDKSGLPSDRFFAERPEGSVSTLKIQRTQQEDSAVYLCASSRSHSPYEQYFGPGTRLTVT.

The DNA for the CDR3 is TGTGCCAGTGCCGACAAACCGAACACCGGGGAGCTGTTTTTT. This codes for CASADKPNTGELFF. V is TRBV19 and J is TRBJ2-2; D gene unclear. Per the germline V gene, CDR1 is LNHDA and CDR2 is SQIVND (reference sequence). This CDR3 comprises 14 residues. Trimming cost V 8 bases and J 0 bases, with 10 bases left between them. Full variable domain (rest looked up from reference TRBV19 and TRBJ2-2): DGGITQSPKYLFRKEGQNVTLSCEQNLNHDAMYWYRQDPGQGLRLIYYSQIVNDFQKGDIAEGYSVSREKKESFPLTVTSAQKNPTAFYLCASADKPNTGELFFGEGSRLTVL.

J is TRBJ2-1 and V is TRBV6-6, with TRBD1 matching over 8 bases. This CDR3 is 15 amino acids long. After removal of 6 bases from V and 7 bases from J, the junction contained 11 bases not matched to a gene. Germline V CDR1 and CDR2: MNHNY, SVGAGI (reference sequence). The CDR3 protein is CASRHPKQGANEQFF. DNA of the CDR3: TGTGCCAGCAGACACCCCAAGCAGGGGGCGAATGAGCAGTTCTTC.

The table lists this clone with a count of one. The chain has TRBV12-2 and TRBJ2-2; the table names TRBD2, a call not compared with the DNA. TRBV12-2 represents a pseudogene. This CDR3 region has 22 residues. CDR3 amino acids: CATRPGEGTSGRKRANTGELFF. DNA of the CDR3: TGTGCAACCCGACCGGGCGAAGGGACTAGCGGGAGGAAGCGGGCTAACACCGGGGAGCTGTTTTTT.